The source of this T cell receptor (beta chain) is a study of blood T cell repertoires in COVID-19. Clones were read by immunoSEQ multiplex PCR, and TCRdb kept only the in-frame ones, dropping some. The sample shows tens of thousands of clones, around nine tenths of them seen only once. CDR3 length: 17 residues. The ends lost 1 base at V and 0 bases at J; junction bases unmatched: 6. Germline V lookup: CDR1 SGHAT, CDR2 FQNNGV. The chain has TRBV11-2 and TRBJ2-1, with 7 bases fitting TRBD2. This sequence originates from a woman aged 80 or over with active or convalescent COVID-19. Sequencing was done on a sample of peripheral blood. For the CDR3, the DNA is TGTGCCAGCAGCTTAGTTAGGACTAGTTCCTCCTACAATGAGCAGTTCTTC. This sequence encodes CASSLVRTSSSYNEQFF.